This TCR beta chain is from a study of cytomegalovirus exposure and HLA in healthy donors. 60 Vbeta and 13 Jbeta primers were used in PCR. Sequencing was performed with immunoSEQ multiplex PCR; in TCRdb, only in-frame clones are kept and a portion is missing. The sample has 230,000 or so clones, about 90% seen once. The sample was PBMCs. The clonotype originates from a girl aged 2-10 years in good health and CMV-seronegative.

CDR3 nucleotides: TGTGCCAGCAGCTTACAGGTTACGGAAACCTACGAGCAGTACTTC. The encoded protein is CASSLQVTETYEQYF. J is TRBJ2-7 and V is TRBV7-2; D is uncertain. This CDR3 contains 15 residues. Trimming shortened V by 2 bases and J by 2 bases, and 13 bases separated the two germline ends. Per the germline V gene, CDR1 is SGHTA and CDR2 is FQGNSA.